A selection of T cell receptor beta chains follows, all from one sample in a study of post-analysis software for immune sequencing data. MiXCR, run by TCRdb on the PCR reads, gives a single entry per CDR3 protein. This sample has roughly 540,000 distinct CDR3 sequences, with around a third found just once. Source material: blood. The source is a girl younger than 18 with multiple sclerosis. The CDR3 runs from the conserved cysteine through the conserved F or W. A D gene is named only where the DNA matches it firmly. Clone size appears in some rows only: once, few, many, or a class for an expanded clone.

TRBJ2-3 | TRBV9 | NA | few | CASSVEWGADTQYF | TGTGCCAGCAGCGTAGAGTGGGGCGCAGATACGCAGTATTTT
TRBJ2-1 | TRBV5-1 | TRBD1 | NA | CASSTGQGWYNEQFF | TGCGCCAGCAGCACGGGACAGGGATGGTACAATGAGCAGTTCTTC
TRBJ1-1 | TRBV5-1 | NA | NA | CASSSTPGPVNTEAFF | TGCGCCAGCAGCTCCACTCCGGGACCGGTGAACACTGAAGCTTTCTTT
TRBJ2-7 | TRBV20-1 | NA | few | CSASGNLRQGREQYF | TGCAGTGCTAGCGGGAATTTAAGGCAGGGTCGCGAGCAGTACTTC
TRBJ2-3 | TRBV5-1 | NA | NA | CASSLPLNTDTQYF | TGCGCCAGCAGCTTGCCGCTAAACACAGATACGCAGTATTTT
TRBJ2-2 | TRBV7-9 | TRBD1 | NA | CASSLEDREYTGELFF | TGTGCCAGCAGCCTCGAGGACAGGGAGTACACCGGGGAGCTGTTTTTT
TRBJ2-2 | TRBV11-2 | NA | NA | CASSFRGQAGELFF | TGTGCCAGCAGCTTCCGTGGACAGGCGGGAGAGCTGTTTTTT
TRBJ2-1 | TRBV3-1 | TRBD2 | many | CASSQLTSGGPKQFF | TGTGCCAGCAGCCAACTTACTAGCGGGGGCCCAAAGCAGTTCTTC
TRBJ1-1 | TRBV7-8 | TRBD1 | NA | CASSLYGQGNTEAFF | TGTGCCAGCAGCTTATACGGACAGGGAAACACTGAAGCTTTCTTT
TRBJ2-5 | TRBV21-1 | NA | many | CASPDRSVRETQYF | TGTGCCAGCCCCGACAGGAGTGTTAGAGAGACCCAGTACTTC
TRBJ2-1 | TRBV12-3/TRBV12-4 | NA | NA | CASPIPPRGALLAPRLLLDEQFF | TGTGCCAGCCCTATTCCCCCCCGGGGGGCACTACTAGCCCCCAGGCTCCTTTTAGATGAGCAGTTCTTC
TRBJ2-3 | TRBV4-1 | TRBD2 | few | CASSQDPPGLAGLTDTQYF | TGCGCCAGCAGCCAAGATCCCCCGGGACTAGCGGGGCTCACAGATACGCAGTATTTT
TRBJ2-1 | TRBV20-1 | TRBD2 | few | CSAKRTSGHYNEQFF | TGCAGTGCAAAGAGGACTAGCGGGCACTACAATGAGCAGTTCTTC
TRBJ1-4 | TRBV7-2 | TRBD1 | NA | CASSPGQGREKLFF | TGTGCCAGCAGCCCCGGACAGGGAAGGGAAAAACTGTTTTTT
TRBJ2-6 | TRBV10-3 | TRBD1 | NA | CAISEFGTAFGANVLTF | TGTGCCATCAGTGAGTTCGGGACAGCCTTTGGGGCCAACGTCCTGACTTTC
TRBJ2-5 | TRBV6-1 | NA | NA | CASSVEYQETQYF | TGTGCCAGCAGTGTGGAGTACCAAGAGACCCAGTACTTC
TRBJ2-7 | TRBV11-2 | NA | few | CASSLEYSYEQYF | TGTGCCAGCAGCTTAGAGTATTCCTACGAGCAGTACTTC
TRBJ2-3 | TRBV6-1 | TRBD2 | few | CASSRGLAGGFSDTQYF | TGTGCCAGCAGCCGGGGACTAGCGGGGGGGTTCTCAGATACGCAGTATTTT
TRBJ1-4 | TRBV28 | NA | NA | CASSFPAQGGEKLFF | TGTGCCAGCAGTTTTCCGGCCCAGGGTGGTGAAAAACTGTTTTTT
TRBJ1-5 | TRBV25-1 | TRBD1 | NA | CASRDTGGFQPQHF | TGTGCCAGCAGGGACACAGGGGGCTTTCAGCCCCAGCATTTT
TRBJ2-7 | TRBV20-1 | NA | many | CSARDSYEQYF | TGCAGCGCTCGGGACTCCTACGAGCAGTACTTC
TRBJ2-1 | TRBV7-3 | NA | few | CASSLTGLDNEQFF | TGTGCCAGCAGCTTAACGGGGCTGGACAATGAGCAGTTCTTC
TRBJ2-4 | TRBV6-1 | TRBD1 | few | CASRDQYRGQSAKNIQYF | TGTGCCAGCAGGGACCAATACAGGGGTCAGTCAGCCAAAAACATTCAGTACTTC